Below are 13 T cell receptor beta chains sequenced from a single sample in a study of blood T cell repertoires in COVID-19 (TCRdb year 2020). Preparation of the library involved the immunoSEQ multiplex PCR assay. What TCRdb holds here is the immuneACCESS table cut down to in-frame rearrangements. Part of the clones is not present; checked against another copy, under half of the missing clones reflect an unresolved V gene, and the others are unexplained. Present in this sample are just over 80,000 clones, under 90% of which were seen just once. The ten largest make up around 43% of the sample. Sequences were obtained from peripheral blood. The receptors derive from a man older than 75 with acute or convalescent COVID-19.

CDR3 loop: CASRSEGHGHYGYTF. The CDR3 DNA sequence: TGTGCCAGCAGGTCCGAGGGCCACGGGCACTATGGCTACACCTTC. The chain employs TRBV3-1 (or the pseudogene TRBV3-2) and TRBJ1-2; no clear D. Per germline, CDR1 LGHDT and CDR2 YNNKEL (reference sequence). With 6 bases removed from V and 3 bases from J, the gap between germline ends came to 17 bases. The CDR3 runs to 15 residues.

The CDR3 spells CASSPRQGSSYNEQFF. In DNA, the CDR3 is TGCGCCAGCAGCCCTCGTCAGGGGTCGTCCTACAATGAGCAGTTCTTC. The chain links TRBV5-1 to TRBJ2-1, with TRBD1 as a possible D gene (6 bases). V lost 4 bases to trimming and J lost 1 base, with 15 bases between them. The CDR3 has 16 amino acids. CDR1 and CDR2 (germline): SGHRS, YFSETQ.

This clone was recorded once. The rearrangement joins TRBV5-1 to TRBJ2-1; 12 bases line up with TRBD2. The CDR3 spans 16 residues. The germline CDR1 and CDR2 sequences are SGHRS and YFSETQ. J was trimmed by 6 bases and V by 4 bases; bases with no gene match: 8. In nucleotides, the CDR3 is TGCGCCAGCAGCCCACCCGGACTAGCGGGAATCAATGAGCAGTTCTTC. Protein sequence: CASSPPGLAGINEQFF.

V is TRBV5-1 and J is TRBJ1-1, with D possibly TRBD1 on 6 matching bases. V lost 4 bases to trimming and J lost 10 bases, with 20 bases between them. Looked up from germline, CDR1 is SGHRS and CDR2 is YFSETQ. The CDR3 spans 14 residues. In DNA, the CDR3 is TGCGCCAGCAGCCTAACACAGGGAACGGGGGGAGCTTTCTTT. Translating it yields CASSLTQGTGGAFF.

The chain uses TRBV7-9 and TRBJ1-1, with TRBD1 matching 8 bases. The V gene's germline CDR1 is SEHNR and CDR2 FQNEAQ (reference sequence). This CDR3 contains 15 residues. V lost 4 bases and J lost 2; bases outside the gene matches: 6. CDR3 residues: CASSYDRGLNTEAFF. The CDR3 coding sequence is TGTGCCAGCAGCTACGACAGGGGACTCAACACTGAAGCTTTCTTT.

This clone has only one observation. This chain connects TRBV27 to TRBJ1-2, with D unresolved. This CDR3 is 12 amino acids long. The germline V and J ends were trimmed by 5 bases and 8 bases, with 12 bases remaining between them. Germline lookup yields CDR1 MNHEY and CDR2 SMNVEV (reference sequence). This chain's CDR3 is CASSSRHSGYTF. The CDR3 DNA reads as TGTGCCAGCAGTAGCAGACACTCCGGCTACACCTTC.

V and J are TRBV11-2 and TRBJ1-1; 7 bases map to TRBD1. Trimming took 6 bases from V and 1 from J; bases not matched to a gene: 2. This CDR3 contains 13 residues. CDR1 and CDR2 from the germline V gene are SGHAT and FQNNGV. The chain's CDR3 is CASSGDRNTEAFF. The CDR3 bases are TGTGCCAGCAGTGGGGACAGGAACACTGAAGCTTTCTTT.

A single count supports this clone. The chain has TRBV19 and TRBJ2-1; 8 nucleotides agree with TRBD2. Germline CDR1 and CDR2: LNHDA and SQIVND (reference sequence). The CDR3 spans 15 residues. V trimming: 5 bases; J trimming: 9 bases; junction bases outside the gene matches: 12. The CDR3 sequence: CASSPRAGVRGEQFF. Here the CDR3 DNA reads TGTGCCAGTAGTCCCCGAGCGGGAGTAAGGGGTGAGCAGTTCTTC.

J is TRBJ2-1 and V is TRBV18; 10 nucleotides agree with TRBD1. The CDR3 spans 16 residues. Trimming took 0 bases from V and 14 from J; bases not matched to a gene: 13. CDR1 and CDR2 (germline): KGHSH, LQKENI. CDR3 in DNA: TGTGCCAGCTCACCACCGGAGAACGCCCGACAGGGGGCAGAGTTCTTC. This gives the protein CASSPPENARQGAEFF.

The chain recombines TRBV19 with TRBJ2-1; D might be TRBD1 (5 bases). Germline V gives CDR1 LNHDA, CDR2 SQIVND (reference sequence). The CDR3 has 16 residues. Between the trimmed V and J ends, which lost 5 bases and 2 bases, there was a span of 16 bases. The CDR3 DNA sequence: TGTGCCAGTAGTCGCAGGGCGGAGCGTCCCTACAATGAGCAGTTCTTC. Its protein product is CASSRRAERPYNEQFF.

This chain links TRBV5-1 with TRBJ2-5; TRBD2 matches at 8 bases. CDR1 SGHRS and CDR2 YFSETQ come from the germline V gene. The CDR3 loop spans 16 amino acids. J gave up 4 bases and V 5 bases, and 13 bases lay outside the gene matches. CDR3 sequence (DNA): TGCGCCAGCAGTGTCCTGGGGACTAGAGTTGGAGAGACCCAGTACTTC. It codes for CASSVLGTRVGETQYF.

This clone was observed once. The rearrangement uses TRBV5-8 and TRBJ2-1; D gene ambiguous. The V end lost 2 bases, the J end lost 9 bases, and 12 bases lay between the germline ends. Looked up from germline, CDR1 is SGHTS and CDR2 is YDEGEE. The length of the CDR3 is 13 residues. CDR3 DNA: TGTGCCAGCAGCTTCAGCGCCCTCGGTGAGCAGTTCTTC. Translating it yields CASSFSALGEQFF.

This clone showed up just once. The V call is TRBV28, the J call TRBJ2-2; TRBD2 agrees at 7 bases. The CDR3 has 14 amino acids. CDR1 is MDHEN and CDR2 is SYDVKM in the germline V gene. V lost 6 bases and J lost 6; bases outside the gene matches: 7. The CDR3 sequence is CASRLGGRAGELFF. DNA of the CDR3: TGTGCCAGCAGACTGGGCGGGAGAGCCGGGGAGCTGTTTTTT.